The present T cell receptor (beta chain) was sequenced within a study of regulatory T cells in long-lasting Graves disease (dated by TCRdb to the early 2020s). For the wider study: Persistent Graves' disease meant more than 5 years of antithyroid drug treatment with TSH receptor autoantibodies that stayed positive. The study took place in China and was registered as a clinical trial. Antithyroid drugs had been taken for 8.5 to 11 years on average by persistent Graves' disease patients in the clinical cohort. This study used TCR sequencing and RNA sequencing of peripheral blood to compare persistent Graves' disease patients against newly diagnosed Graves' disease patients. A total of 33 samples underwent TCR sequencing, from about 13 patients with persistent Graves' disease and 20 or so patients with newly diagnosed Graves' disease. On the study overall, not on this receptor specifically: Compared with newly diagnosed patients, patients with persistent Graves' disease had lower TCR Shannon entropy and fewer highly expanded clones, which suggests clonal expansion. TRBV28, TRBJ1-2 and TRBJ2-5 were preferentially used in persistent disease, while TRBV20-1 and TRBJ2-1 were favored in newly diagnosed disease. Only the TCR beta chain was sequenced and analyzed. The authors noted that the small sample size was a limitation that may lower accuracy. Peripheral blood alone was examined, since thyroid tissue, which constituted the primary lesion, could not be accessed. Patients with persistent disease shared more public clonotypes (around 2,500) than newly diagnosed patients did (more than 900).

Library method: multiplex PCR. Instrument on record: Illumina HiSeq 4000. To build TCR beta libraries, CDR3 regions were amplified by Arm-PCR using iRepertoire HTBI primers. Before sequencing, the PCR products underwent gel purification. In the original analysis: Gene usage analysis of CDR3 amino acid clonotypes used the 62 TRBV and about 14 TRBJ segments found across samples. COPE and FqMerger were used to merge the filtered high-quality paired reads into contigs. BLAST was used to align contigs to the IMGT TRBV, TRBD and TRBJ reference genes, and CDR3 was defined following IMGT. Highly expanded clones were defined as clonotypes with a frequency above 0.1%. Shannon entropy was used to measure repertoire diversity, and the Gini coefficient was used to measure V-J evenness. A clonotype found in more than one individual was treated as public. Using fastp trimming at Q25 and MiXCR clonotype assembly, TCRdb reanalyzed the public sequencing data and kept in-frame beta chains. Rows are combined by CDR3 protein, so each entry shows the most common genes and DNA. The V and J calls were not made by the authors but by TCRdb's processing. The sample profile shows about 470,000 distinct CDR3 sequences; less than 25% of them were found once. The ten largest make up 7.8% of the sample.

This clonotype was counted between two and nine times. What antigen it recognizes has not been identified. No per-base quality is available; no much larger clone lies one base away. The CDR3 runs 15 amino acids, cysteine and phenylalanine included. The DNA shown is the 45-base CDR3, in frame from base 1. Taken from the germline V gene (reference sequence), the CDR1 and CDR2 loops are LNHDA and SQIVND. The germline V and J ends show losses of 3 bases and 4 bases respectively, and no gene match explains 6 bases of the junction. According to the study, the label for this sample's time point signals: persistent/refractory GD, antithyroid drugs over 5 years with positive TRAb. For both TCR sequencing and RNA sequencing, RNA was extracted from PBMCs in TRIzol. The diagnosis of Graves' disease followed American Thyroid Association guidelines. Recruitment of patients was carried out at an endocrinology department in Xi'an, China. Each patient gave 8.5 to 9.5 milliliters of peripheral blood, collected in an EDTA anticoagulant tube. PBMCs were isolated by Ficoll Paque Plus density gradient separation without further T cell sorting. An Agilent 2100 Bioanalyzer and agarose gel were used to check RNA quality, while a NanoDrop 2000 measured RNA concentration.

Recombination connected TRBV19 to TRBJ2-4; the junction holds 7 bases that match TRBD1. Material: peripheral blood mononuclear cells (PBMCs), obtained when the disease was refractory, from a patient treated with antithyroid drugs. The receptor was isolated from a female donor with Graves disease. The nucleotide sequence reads TGTGCCAGTAGTATCGGACAGGTTGCTAAAAACATTCAGTACTTC. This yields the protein CASSIGQVAKNIQYF.